The 5 T cell receptor beta chains given below trace back to one sample, sequenced in a study of cytomegalovirus exposure and HLA in healthy donors. PCR amplification relied on 60 Vbeta primers (plus 13 Jbeta primers). Generated by immunoSEQ multiplex PCR, the TCRdb table keeps only in-frame clones and is missing some. The data show about 180,000 clones, roughly 84% seen once. The specimen was PBMCs. Receptor source: a boy under 10 years old in good health and CMV-seronegative.

This clone was recorded only once. V gene TRBV7-2 combines with J gene TRBJ2-7; 11 positions agree with TRBD2. Germline assignment: CDR1 SGHTA and CDR2 FQGNSA. The CDR3 is 15 residues long. J was trimmed by 5 bases and V by 3 bases; bases with no gene match: 6. CDR3 nucleotide sequence: TGTGCCAGCAGCTTTCCTCTAGCGGGAGGCAACGAGCAGTACTTC. It specifies CASSFPLAGGNEQYF.

CDR3 sequence reads: CASTQDTEAFF. In nucleotides, the CDR3 is TGTGCCAGCACCCAGGACACTGAAGCTTTCTTT. J is TRBJ1-1 and V is TRBV18; D ambiguous. This CDR3 contains 11 residues. CDR1 KGHSH and CDR2 LQKENI come from the germline V gene. The V and J ends lost 8 bases and 3 bases respectively, with 7 bases between them.

This chain connects TRBV29-1 to TRBJ2-3, with 10 positions matching TRBD2. The V and J ends lost 4 bases and 4 bases, in that order; junction bases with no gene match: 5. Germline CDR1 reads SQVTM; CDR2 reads ANQGSEA. The CDR3 totals 14 residues. CDR3 protein: CSVVRLAGADTQYF. The DNA of the CDR3 is TGCAGCGTTGTTCGCCTAGCGGGAGCAGATACGCAGTATTTT.

The V gene is TRBV19, the J gene TRBJ2-7; 8 bases are shared with TRBD2. Germline trimming cut 5 bases from V and 3 bases from J; bases unmatched to any gene: 9. Germline V CDR1 and CDR2: LNHDA, SQIVND (reference sequence). The CDR3 contains 15 residues. DNA for the CDR3: TGTGCCAGTAGTCCCTCGGGACTAGATTTCTACGAGCAGTACTTC. Translated, it gives CASSPSGLDFYEQYF. Full variable domain (outside the CDR3, taken from reference TRBV19 and TRBJ2-7): DGGITQSPKYLFRKEGQNVTLSCEQNLNHDAMYWYRQDPGQGLRLIYYSQIVNDFQKGDIAEGYSVSREKKESFPLTVTSAQKNPTAFYLCASSPSGLDFYEQYFGPGTRLTVT.

The CDR3 protein is CASSYSFVGGDEQFF. CDR3 DNA: TGTGCCAGCAGTTACTCTTTCGTGGGAGGGGATGAGCAGTTCTTC. The rearrangement joins TRBV6-5 to TRBJ2-1; TRBD2 aligns across 7 bases. Germline V gene lookup returns CDR1 MNHEY and CDR2 SVGAGI. The CDR3 has 15 amino acids. Trimming cost V 0 bases and J 8 bases; bases outside gene matches: 7.